Listed here is a single TCR beta chain. The data belong to a study of blood T cell repertoires in COVID-19. In the study overall: From the United States, Italy and Spain came samples of acute and convalescent COVID-19. The analysed material was cDNA or gDNA that came from T cells, B-cell-depleted T cells, or PBMCs.

In the study's own analysis: It was from reference gene primer amplification that nucleated cell counts were estimated. Assay used: immunoSEQ multiplex PCR; TCRdb lists only in-frame clones, some missing. Clone size and the V and J calls come from that table; the DNA yielded D and trimming. This sample has some 81,000 clones, with about 95% found just once. Germline CDR1 MDHEN, CDR2 SYDVKM. CDR3 length: 16 residues. Trimming cost V 6 bases and J 4 bases; bases outside gene matches: 13. The rearrangement uses TRBV28 and TRBJ2-7, with 9 bases matching TRBD1. The origin of this receptor is a human donor with active COVID-19. The donor label of this sample is uncertain. Sequenced material: peripheral blood. CDR3 residues: CASRLGGTGGWYEQYF. CDR3 sequence (DNA): TGTGCCAGCAGGCTCGGGGGTACAGGGGGCTGGTACGAGCAGTACTTC.